A single sample gave rise to the 27 T cell receptor beta chains below, sequenced in a study of long-term antiretroviral therapy in people with HIV. The authors ran the immunoSEQ assay, v3.0, at survey level. Method: immunoSEQ multiplex PCR; TCRdb's copy keeps in-frame clones and lacks some. The sample comprises tens of thousands of clones, 75% to 90% of which are singletons, and roughly 5.8% rests with the top ten. This sample comprised unsorted PBMCs, obtained 1 year after starting antiretroviral therapy. These receptors originate from a man aged 18 to 29 with HIV.

The V call is TRBV28, the J call TRBJ1-1, with D uncertain. CDR3 size: 13 residues. Germline lookup yields CDR1 MDHEN and CDR2 SYDVKM. V was pared by 5 bases and J by 1 base, with 8 bases between. The CDR3 nucleotides read TGTGCCAGCAGTAGGATTGAGAACACTGAAGCTTTCTTT. Protein sequence: CASSRIENTEAFF.

The chain is built from TRBV14 and TRBJ2-1, with TRBD2 as a possible D gene (6 bases). Trimming took off 4 bases at V and 5 bases at J, with 24 bases between the two ends. The V gene's germline CDR1 is SGHDN and CDR2 FVKESK. The CDR3 runs to 18 residues. The CDR3 DNA reads as TGTGCCAGCAGCCGCCGCCGGGAGTTGGGGACGGAAAACAATGAGCAGTTCTTC. This encodes CASSRRRELGTENNEQFF.

This clone was observed a single time. This rearrangement joins TRBV6-5 to TRBJ2-2; tentative D call: TRBD2 (6 bases). This CDR3 contains 13 residues. The germline V gene encodes CDR1 MNHEY and CDR2 SVGAGI. V was cut by 8 bases and J by 5 bases, with 12 bases left in between. This chain's CDR3 is CASLPLATGELFF. CDR3 coding DNA: TGTGCCAGCCTACCTCTAGCGACCGGGGAGCTGTTTTTT.

The CDR3 protein is CASSTYGRGAANEKLFF. CDR3 in DNA: TGTGCCAGCAGCACCTATGGTCGGGGGGCCGCAAATGAAAAACTGTTTTTT. This chain uses TRBV5-4 with TRBJ1-4; weak D call: TRBD1 (6 bases). Deletions cut 4 bases from V and 5 bases from J, with 21 bases between. CDR3 length: 17 amino acids. Germline CDR1 and CDR2: SGHNT and YYREEE (reference sequence).

The chain employs TRBV6-5 and TRBJ2-3; 8 bases align to TRBD1. CDR3 length: 14 amino acids. The ends lost 2 bases at V and 4 bases at J; junction bases unmatched: 2. CDR1 is MNHEY, CDR2 SVGAGI, per germline. The CDR3 protein is CASSYGQGPDTQYF. CDR3 DNA: TGTGCCAGCAGTTACGGACAGGGCCCAGATACGCAGTATTTT.

The chain joins TRBV4-3 to TRBJ1-1; the D is unclear. Trimming left V 0 bases short and J 3 bases short, with 11 bases between. This CDR3 has 15 amino acids. In germline, CDR1 is LGHNA, CDR2 YSLEER. The CDR3 DNA reads as TGCGCCAGCAGCCAAGAATGGAGCCTGGACACTGAAGCTTTCTTT. Protein product: CASSQEWSLDTEAFF.

The CDR3 DNA sequence: TGTGCCAGCAGCCCAGGTCGCGGGAGGATGGGCAATGAGCAGTTCTTC. Translation gives CASSPGRGRMGNEQFF. The chain is built from TRBV7-9 and TRBJ2-1; the match to TRBD2 covers 8 bases. V shed 5 bases and J 6 bases; nucleotides not matched to a gene: 12. The CDR3 extends over 16 amino acids. Germline V CDR1 and CDR2: SEHNR, FQNEAQ (reference sequence).

The rearrangement joins TRBV15 to TRBJ2-1; maybe TRBD1 (6 bases). This CDR3 has 20 amino acids. Trimming took 4 bases from V and 6 from J, leaving 31 bases between them. The germline V gene has CDR1 LNHNV and CDR2 YYDKDF (reference sequence). Here the CDR3 reads CATSIISGVNRVKGPNEQFF. The CDR3 coding sequence is TGTGCCACCAGCATTATTTCAGGGGTTAACAGGGTAAAGGGCCCCAATGAGCAGTTCTTC.

The J gene is TRBJ2-5, the V gene TRBV10-3, with TRBD2 as a possible D gene (6 bases). V was cut by 2 bases and J by 4 bases, with 8 bases left in between. CDR1 ENHRY and CDR2 SYGVKD come from the germline V gene. The CDR3 sequence is 13 residues long. The CDR3: CAISEGGGETQYF. CDR3 DNA sequence: TGTGCCATCAGTGAGGGGGGAGGAGAGACCCAGTACTTC.

The rearrangement joins TRBV7-8 to TRBJ2-7; D may correspond to TRBD1 or TRBD2 (5 bases each). There are 14 residues in the CDR3. V lost 3 bases and J 0 bases, leaving 9 bases between the germline ends. Germline CDR1 is SGHVS and CDR2 is FQNEAQ. The CDR3 DNA reads TGTGCCAGCAGCTTGGGGGTTTCCTCCTACGAGCAGTACTTC. It yields the protein CASSLGVSSYEQYF.

V and J are TRBV9 and TRBJ1-2, with 9 bases matching TRBD1. The germline gives CDR1 SGDLS, CDR2 YYNGEE. Trimming removed 6 bases from V and 11 bases from J; junction bases left unmatched: 14. The CDR3 is made up of 14 amino acids. CDR3 sequence: CASTRGGDRGFYTF. The CDR3 DNA sequence: TGTGCCAGCACCAGAGGGGGCGACAGGGGGTTTTACACCTTC.

This clone occurred once. The chain links TRBV7-3 to TRBJ2-7; tentatively, D is TRBD1 or TRBD2 (6 bases each). Trimming took 5 bases from V and 1 from J, leaving 12 bases between them. Germline lookup yields CDR1 SGHTA and CDR2 FQGTGA. This CDR3 is built from 14 residues. The CDR3 nucleotides are TGTGCCAGCAGCCCCTCGGGGGCTTCCTACGAGCAGTACTTC. It translates to CASSPSGASYEQYF.

CDR3 in amino acids: CASSQDGGREQYF. CDR3 nucleotides: TGTGCCAGCAGCCAAGATGGGGGGAGGGAGCAGTACTTC. J is TRBJ2-7 and V is TRBV14; a possible D gene is TRBD2 (6 bases). Trimming left V 0 bases short and J 7 bases short, with 10 bases between. Germline V gives CDR1 SGHDN, CDR2 FVKESK. This CDR3 region has 13 residues.

This rearrangement joins TRBV5-6 to TRBJ1-3, with TRBD1 identical over 9 bases. Germline CDR1 is SGHDT and CDR2 is YYEEEE. With V trimmed by 3 bases and J by 4 bases, 5 bases remained unmatched. The CDR3 contains 15 residues. The CDR3 loop is CASSWGTGSGNTIYF. CDR3 in DNA: TGTGCCAGCAGCTGGGGGACAGGGAGCGGAAACACCATATATTTT.

The V and J genes are TRBV19 and TRBJ1-1; no clear D. The CDR3 runs to 13 residues. Trimming removed 6 bases at V and 11 bases at J, with 19 bases between. CDR1 and CDR2 from the germline V gene are LNHDA and SQIVND (reference sequence). CDR3 in amino acids: CASSAQRNRRAFF. The CDR3 DNA reads TGTGCCAGTAGCGCCCAGAGGAACAGACGGGCTTTCTTT. Drawing the rest from reference TRBV19 and TRBJ1-1, the complete variable domain is DGGITQSPKYLFRKEGQNVTLSCEQNLNHDAMYWYRQDPGQGLRLIYYSQIVNDFQKGDIAEGYSVSREKKESFPLTVTSAQKNPTAFYLCASSAQRNRRAFFGQGTRLTVV.

A single count supports this clone. The V gene is TRBV6-5, the J gene TRBJ1-1; D is unclear. Germline CDR1 and CDR2: MNHEY and SVGAGI. The CDR3 sequence is 13 residues long. Trimming shortened V by 0 bases and J by 2 bases, and 4 bases separated the two germline ends. The CDR3 here is CASSYSTNTEAFF. The DNA for the CDR3 is TGTGCCAGCAGTTACTCGACTAACACTGAAGCTTTCTTT.

The genes are TRBV7-2 and TRBJ1-2, with a weak D call TRBD1 (6 bases). The CDR3 loop spans 14 amino acids. Trimming took off 5 bases at V and 4 bases at J, with 14 bases between the two ends. The germline gives CDR1 SGHTA, CDR2 FQGNSA. CDR3 sequence (DNA): TGTGCCAGCAGCAGTGAAGGCAGGGGCTATGGCTACACCTTC. It translates to CASSSEGRGYGYTF. Complete variable domain (other parts from reference TRBV7-2 and TRBJ1-2): GAGVSQSPSNKVTEKGKDVELRCDPISGHTALYWYRQSLGQGLEFLIYFQGNSAPDKSGLPSDRFSAERTGGSVSTLTIQRTQQEDSAVYLCASSSEGRGYGYTFGSGTRLTVV.

The genes are TRBV2 and TRBJ1-4, with TRBD1 as a possible D gene (5 bases). CDR1 SNHLY and CDR2 FYNNEI come from the germline V gene. The CDR3 extends over 13 amino acids. V shed 7 bases and J shed 0 bases, with 6 bases lying between them. The CDR3 DNA is TGTGCCAGCAAACAGGCAACTAATGAAAAACTGTTTTTT. This gives the protein CASKQATNEKLFF.

This clone has a single count. V and J are TRBV4-1 and TRBJ1-4; unclear D gene. The V end lost 1 base, the J end lost 8 bases, and 17 bases lay between the germline ends. The CDR3 is 16 amino acids. The germline CDR1 and CDR2 sequences are MGHRA and YSYEKL. CDR3 sequence: CASSQGPRTEGEKLFF. The DNA for the CDR3 is TGCGCCAGCAGCCAAGGGCCCCGAACGGAAGGAGAAAAACTGTTTTTT.

The V call is TRBV5-6, the J call TRBJ1-3; no definite D call. The germline V gene has CDR1 SGHDT and CDR2 YYEEEE. Deletions cut 1 base from V and 3 bases from J, with 2 bases between. The CDR3 extends over 12 amino acids. Written as DNA, the CDR3 is TGTGCCAGCAGCTTGAATGGAAACACCATATATTTT. Translation gives CASSLNGNTIYF.

This chain joins TRBV27 and TRBJ2-7; D is possibly TRBD1 or TRBD2 (6 bases each). Germline V gene sequence: CDR1 MNHEY, CDR2 SMNVEV (reference sequence). This CDR3 comprises 13 residues. V dropped 5 bases and J dropped 2 bases, with 10 bases sitting between them. The CDR3 sequence is CASSTRDTYEQYF. CDR3 in DNA: TGTGCCAGCAGTACGCGGGACACCTACGAGCAGTACTTC.

The chain employs TRBV18 and TRBJ2-7; 7 positions agree with TRBD1. CDR3 length equals 15 residues. V lost 5 bases, J lost 3 bases, and 10 bases stayed unmatched. Germline V gene lookup returns CDR1 KGHSH and CDR2 LQKENI. The CDR3 DNA sequence: TGTGCCAGCTCAGAGCCGGGACAGAGTCTCTACGAGCAGTACTTC. Its protein product is CASSEPGQSLYEQYF.

The chain employs TRBV2 and TRBJ1-5, with D possibly TRBD1 on 5 matching bases. The CDR3 runs to 15 residues. The V gene lost 5 bases and the J gene lost 3 bases, with 14 bases spanning the gap. In germline, CDR1 is SNHLY, CDR2 FYNNEI. The CDR3 DNA reads TGTGCCAGCAGTCCGACCGACAGTTCCAATCAGCCCCAGCATTTT. Translation: CASSPTDSSNQPQHF.

Points on this clone: One junction end disagrees with the germline gene, perhaps due to a read error. J is TRBJ2-1 and V is TRBV9; 7 nucleotides line up with TRBD2. Germline assignment: CDR1 SGDLS and CDR2 YYNGEE. The CDR3 runs 15 residues. This chain's CDR3 is CASSVEGRGNNEKFF. DNA for the CDR3: TGTGCCAGCAGCGTAGAAGGGCGGGGGAACAATGAGAAGTTCTTC.

V and J are TRBV5-1 and TRBJ1-1; D not resolved. CDR3 length: 13 residues. From germline, CDR1 is SGHRS and CDR2 YFSETQ. Trimming took off 5 bases at V and 0 bases at J, with 8 bases between the two ends. The CDR3 region has the DNA TGCGCCAGCAGGGGGTCTATGAACACTGAAGCTTTCTTT. Protein sequence: CASRGSMNTEAFF. Complete variable domain (other parts from reference TRBV5-1 and TRBJ1-1): KAGVTQTPRYLIKTRGQQVTLSCSPISGHRSVSWYQQTPGQGLQFLFEYFSETQRNKGNFPGRFSGRQFSNSRSEMNVSTLELGDSALYLCASRGSMNTEAFFGQGTRLTVV.

V usage is TRBV5-1 and J usage is TRBJ1-1; D is perhaps TRBD1 (5 bases). This CDR3 is 14 amino acids long. The V end lost 3 bases, the J end lost 1 base, and 10 bases lay between the germline ends. Germline V gene sequence: CDR1 SGHRS, CDR2 YFSETQ. The CDR3 sequence is CASSWDASNTEAFF. The CDR3 DNA is TGCGCCAGCAGCTGGGACGCCTCGAACACTGAAGCTTTCTTT.

The rearrangement uses TRBV6-1 and TRBJ2-1, with D tentatively TRBD2 (5 bases). The germline gives CDR1 MNHNS, CDR2 SASEGT. V was pared by 0 bases and J by 0 bases, with 12 bases between. The CDR3 runs to 17 residues. The CDR3 sequence is CASSEAFSGSSYNEQFF. The CDR3 DNA reads as TGTGCCAGCAGTGAAGCGTTCTCGGGGAGCTCCTACAATGAGCAGTTCTTC.